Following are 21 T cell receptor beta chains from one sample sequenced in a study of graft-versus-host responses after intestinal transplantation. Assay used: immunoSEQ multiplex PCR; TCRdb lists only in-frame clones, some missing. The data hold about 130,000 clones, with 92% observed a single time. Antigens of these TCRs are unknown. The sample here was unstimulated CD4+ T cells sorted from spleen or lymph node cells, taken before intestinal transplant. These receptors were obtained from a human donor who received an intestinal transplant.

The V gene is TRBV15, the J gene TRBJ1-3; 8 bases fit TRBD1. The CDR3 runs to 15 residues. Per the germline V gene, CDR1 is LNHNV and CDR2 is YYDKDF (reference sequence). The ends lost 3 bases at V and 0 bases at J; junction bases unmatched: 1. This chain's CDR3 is CATSRDRDSGNTIYF. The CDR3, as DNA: TGTGCCACCAGCAGGGACAGGGACTCTGGAAACACCATATATTTT.

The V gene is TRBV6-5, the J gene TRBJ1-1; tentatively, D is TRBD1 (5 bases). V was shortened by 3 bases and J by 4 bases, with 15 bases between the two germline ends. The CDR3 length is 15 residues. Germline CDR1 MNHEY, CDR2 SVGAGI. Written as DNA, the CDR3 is TGTGCCAGCAGTTATTCGCCAGGGCAGTTCACTGAAGCTTTCTTT. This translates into CASSYSPGQFTEAFF.

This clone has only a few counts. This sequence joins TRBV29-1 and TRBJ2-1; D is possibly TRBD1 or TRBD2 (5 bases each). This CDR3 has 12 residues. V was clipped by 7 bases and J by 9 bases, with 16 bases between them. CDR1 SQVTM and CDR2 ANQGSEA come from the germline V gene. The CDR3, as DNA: TGCAGCGGACGCCAGGGAGAAGGTGAGCAGTTCTTC. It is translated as CSGRQGEGEQFF.

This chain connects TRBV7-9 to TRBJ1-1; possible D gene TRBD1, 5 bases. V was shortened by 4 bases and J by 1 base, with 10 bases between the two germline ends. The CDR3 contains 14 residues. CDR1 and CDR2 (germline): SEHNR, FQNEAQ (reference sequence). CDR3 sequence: CASSSPDRNTEAFF. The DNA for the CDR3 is TGTGCCAGCAGCTCTCCCGACAGGAACACTGAAGCTTTCTTT. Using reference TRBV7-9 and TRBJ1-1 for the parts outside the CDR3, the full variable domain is DTGVSQNPRHKITKRGQNVTFRCDPISEHNRLYWYRQTLGQGPEFLTYFQNEAQLEKSRLLSDRFSAERPKGSFSTLEIQRTEQGDSAMYLCASSSPDRNTEAFFGQGTRLTVV.

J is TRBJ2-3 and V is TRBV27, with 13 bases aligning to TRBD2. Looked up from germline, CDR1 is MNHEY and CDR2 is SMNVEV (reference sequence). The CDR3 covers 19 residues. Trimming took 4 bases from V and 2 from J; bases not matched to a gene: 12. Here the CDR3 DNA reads TGTGCCAGCAGTTGCCCCAATCCGGGACTAGCGGGATTCACAGATACGCAGTATTTT. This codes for CASSCPNPGLAGFTDTQYF.

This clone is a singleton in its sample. CDR3 amino acids: CASSLGAVRLQFF. The CDR3, as DNA: TGTGCCAGCAGTTTAGGGGCCGTTAGGTTACAATTCTTT. The V gene is TRBV28, the J gene TRBJ1-1, with D possibly being TRBD1 (5 bases). The CDR3 has 13 amino acids. V shed 2 bases and J shed 14 bases, with 18 bases lying between them. The germline CDR1 and CDR2 sequences are MDHEN and SYDVKM.

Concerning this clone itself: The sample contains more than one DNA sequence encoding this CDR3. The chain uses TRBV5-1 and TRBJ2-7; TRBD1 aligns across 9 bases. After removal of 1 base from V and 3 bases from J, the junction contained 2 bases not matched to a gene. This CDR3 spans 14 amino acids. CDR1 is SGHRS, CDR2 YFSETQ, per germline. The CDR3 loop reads CASSLTGGVYEQYF. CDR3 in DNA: TGCGCCAGCAGCTTGACAGGGGGCGTCTACGAGCAGTACTTC.

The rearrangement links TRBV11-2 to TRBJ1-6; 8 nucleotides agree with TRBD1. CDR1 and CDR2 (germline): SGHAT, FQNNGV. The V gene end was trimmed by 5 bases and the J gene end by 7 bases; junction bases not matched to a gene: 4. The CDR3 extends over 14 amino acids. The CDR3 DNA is TGTGCCAGCAGCGTGACAGGGGTGAATTCACCCCTCCACTTT. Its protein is CASSVTGVNSPLHF.

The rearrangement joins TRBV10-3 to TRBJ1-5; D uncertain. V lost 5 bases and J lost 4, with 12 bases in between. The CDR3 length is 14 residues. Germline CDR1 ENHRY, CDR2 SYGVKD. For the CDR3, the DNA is TGTGCCATCAGTCCGGGAAGGGAAAATCAGCCCCAGCATTTT. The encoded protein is CAISPGRENQPQHF.

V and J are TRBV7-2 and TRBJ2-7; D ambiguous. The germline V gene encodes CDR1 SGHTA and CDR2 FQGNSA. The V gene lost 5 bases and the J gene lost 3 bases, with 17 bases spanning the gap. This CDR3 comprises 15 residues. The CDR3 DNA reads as TGTGCCAGCAGCCCAAGGACCACGGCTGGCTACGAGCAGTACTTC. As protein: CASSPRTTAGYEQYF.

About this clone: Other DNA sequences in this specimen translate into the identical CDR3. CDR3: CASSISTGTWEQYF. Written as DNA, the CDR3 is TGTGCCAGTAGTATCTCGACAGGGACCTGGGAGCAGTACTTC. The chain recombines TRBV19 with TRBJ2-7; 7 positions agree with TRBD1. This CDR3 comprises 14 residues. Germline V CDR1 and CDR2: LNHDA, SQIVND (reference sequence). Losses at the gene ends were 3 bases for V and 7 bases for J; bases not matched to a gene: 9.

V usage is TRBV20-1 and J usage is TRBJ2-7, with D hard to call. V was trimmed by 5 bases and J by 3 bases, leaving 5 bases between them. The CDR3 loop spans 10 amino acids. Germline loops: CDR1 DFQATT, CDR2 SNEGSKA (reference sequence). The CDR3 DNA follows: TGCAGTGCTCCCCTCTACGAGCAGTACTTC. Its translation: CSAPLYEQYF.

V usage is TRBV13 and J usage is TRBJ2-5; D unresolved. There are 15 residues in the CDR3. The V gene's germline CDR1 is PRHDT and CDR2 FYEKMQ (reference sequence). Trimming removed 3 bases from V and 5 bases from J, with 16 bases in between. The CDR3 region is CASSFTTKTRETQYF. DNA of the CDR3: TGTGCCAGCAGCTTCACGACGAAGACGAGGGAGACCCAGTACTTC.

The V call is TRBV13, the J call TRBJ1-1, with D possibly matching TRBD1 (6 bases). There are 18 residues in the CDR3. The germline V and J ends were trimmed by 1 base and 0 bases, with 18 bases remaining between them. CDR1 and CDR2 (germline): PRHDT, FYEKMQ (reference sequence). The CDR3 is CASSLVGRQAGVNTEAFF. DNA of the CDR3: TGTGCCAGCAGCTTAGTAGGTAGACAGGCAGGGGTGAACACTGAAGCTTTCTTT.

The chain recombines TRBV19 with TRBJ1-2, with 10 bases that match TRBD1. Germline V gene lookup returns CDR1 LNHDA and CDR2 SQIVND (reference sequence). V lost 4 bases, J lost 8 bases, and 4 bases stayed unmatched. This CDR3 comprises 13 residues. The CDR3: CASSNRDRGGYTF. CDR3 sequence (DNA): TGTGCCAGTAGTAACCGGGACAGGGGAGGCTACACCTTC.

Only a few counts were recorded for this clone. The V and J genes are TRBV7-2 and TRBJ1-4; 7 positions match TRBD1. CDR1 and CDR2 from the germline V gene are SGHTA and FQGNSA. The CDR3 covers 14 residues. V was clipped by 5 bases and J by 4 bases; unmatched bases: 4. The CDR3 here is CASSAGGGNEKLFF. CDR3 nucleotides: TGTGCCAGCAGCGCAGGGGGGGGTAATGAAAAACTGTTTTTT.

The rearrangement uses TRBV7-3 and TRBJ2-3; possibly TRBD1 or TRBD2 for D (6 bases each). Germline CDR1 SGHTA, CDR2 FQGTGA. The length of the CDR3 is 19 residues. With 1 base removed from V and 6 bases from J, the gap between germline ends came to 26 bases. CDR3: CASSLIGGLGPTMGDTQYF. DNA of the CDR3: TGTGCCAGCAGCTTAATTGGGGGGCTAGGCCCGACAATGGGGGATACGCAGTATTTT.

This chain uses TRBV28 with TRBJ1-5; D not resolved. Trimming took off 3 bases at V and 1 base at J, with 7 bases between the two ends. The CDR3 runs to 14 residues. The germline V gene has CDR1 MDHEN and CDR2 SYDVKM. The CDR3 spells CASSLGGSNQPQHF. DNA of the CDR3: TGTGCCAGCAGTTTGGGCGGCAGCAATCAGCCCCAGCATTTT.

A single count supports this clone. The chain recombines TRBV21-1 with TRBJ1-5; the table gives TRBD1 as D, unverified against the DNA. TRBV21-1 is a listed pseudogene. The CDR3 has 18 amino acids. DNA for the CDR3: TGTGCCAGCAGCAAAGCGTCCGGGACAGGGGACAGCAATCAGCCCCAGCATTTT. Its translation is CASSKASGTGDSNQPQHF.

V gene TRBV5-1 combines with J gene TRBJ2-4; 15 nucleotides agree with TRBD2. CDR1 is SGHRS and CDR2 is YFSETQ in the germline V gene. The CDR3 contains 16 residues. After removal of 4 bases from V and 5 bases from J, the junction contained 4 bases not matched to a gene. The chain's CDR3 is CASSLGLAGGENIQYF. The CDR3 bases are TGCGCCAGCAGCCTAGGACTAGCGGGAGGGGAAAACATTCAGTACTTC.

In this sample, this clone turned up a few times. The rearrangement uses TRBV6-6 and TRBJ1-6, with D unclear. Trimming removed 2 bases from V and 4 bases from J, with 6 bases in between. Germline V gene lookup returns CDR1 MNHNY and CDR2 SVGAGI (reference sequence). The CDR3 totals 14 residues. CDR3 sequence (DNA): TGTGCCAGCAGTTACGGACGTTATAATTCACCCCTCCACTTT. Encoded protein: CASSYGRYNSPLHF.